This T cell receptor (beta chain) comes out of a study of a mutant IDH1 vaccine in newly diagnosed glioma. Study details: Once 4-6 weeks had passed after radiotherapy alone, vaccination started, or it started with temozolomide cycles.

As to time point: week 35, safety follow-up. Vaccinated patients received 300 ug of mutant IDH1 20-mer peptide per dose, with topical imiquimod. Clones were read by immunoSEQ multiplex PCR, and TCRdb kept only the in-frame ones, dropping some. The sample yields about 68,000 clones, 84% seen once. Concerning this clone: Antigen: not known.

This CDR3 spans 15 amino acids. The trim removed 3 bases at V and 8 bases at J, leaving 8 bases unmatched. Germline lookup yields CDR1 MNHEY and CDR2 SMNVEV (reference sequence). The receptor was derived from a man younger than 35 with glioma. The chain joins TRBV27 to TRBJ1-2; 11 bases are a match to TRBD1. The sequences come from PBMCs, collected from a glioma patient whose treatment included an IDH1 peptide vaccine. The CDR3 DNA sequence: TGTGCCAGCAGTTTCGGACAGGGGGCTACGGGGGGCTACACCTTC. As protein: CASSFGQGATGGYTF.